This TCR beta chain comes out of a study of T cell repertoires in cytomegalovirus infection. Study overall: CMV epitopes that were recently identified and HLA-C-restricted were used alongside well-studied HLA-B-restricted ones. TCR beta signatures that were public indicated CMV infection and matching HLA type.

Regarding the study as a whole: Ex vivo responses were dominated by HLA-C-restricted CMV-specific TCR beta clonotypes.

TCRdb recomputed calls from the reads with MiXCR, one row per CDR3 protein. Among around 120,000 distinct CDR3 sequences listed, under 50% were seen once. On this clonotype itself: Its antigen is still unknown.

The germline V gene has CDR1 SGDLS and CDR2 YYNGEE. V was pared by 3 bases and J by 2 bases, with 11 bases between. This CDR3 is 14 amino acids long. The rearrangement uses TRBV9 and TRBJ2-5; D is tentatively TRBD1 or TRBD2 (7 bases each). This specimen consisted of CD8+ T cells from cultured PBMCs, obtained from culture after CMV antigen stimulation. The sequence was collected from a human donor in good health (CMV status not recorded). Some clones in this sample may be carry-over from other donors' samples. CDR3 residues: CASSGQGGQETQYF. DNA for the CDR3: TGTGCCAGCAGCGGACAGGGAGGGCAAGAGACCCAGTACTTC.